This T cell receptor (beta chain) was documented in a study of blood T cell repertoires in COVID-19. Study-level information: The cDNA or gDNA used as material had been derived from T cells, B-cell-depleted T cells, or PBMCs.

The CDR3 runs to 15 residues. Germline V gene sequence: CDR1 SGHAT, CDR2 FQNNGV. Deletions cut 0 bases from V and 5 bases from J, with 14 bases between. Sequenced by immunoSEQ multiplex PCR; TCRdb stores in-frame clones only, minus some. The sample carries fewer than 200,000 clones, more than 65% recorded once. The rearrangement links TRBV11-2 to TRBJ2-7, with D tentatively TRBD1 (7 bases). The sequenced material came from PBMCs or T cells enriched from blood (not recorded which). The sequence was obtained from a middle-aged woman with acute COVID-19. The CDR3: CASSLDGGTVNEQYF. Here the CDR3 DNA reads TGTGCCAGCAGCTTAGATGGAGGGACAGTAAACGAGCAGTACTTC.